The 10 T cell receptor beta chains presented below share a single source sample, sequenced in a study of prognosis after radiotherapy for stage I lung cancer. Multiplex PCR in two rounds served to amplify TCR beta CDR3 from genomic DNA. For every TRBV and TRBJ gene, a specific primer was used in first-round PCR. TCRdb reanalysed the multiplex PCR reads using MiXCR and keeps one entry per CDR3 protein. The profile covers roughly 15,000 distinct CDR3 sequences, with 15% to 20% appearing a single time and around two fifths taken by the ten largest. The sequenced sample was PBMCs, obtained before or after stereotactic body radiation therapy (not recorded which). The receptors here all came from a donor aged 50 or older with non-small cell lung cancer.

With respect to this clonotype: This likely stems from a read error, as it lies one base from a far larger clone. The chain links TRBV5-6 to TRBJ1-3; TRBD1 aligns across 8 bases. CDR1 and CDR2 (germline): SGHDT, YYEEEE. This CDR3 has 17 amino acids. CDR3: CASSSGPGGRSGNTIHF. The CDR3, as DNA: TGTGCCAGCAGCTCTGGGCCAGGGGGCAGGTCTGGAAACACCATACATTTT.

This clonotype was observed at least ten times. This sequence joins TRBV24-1 and TRBJ2-7; possibly TRBD1 or TRBD2 for D (5 bases each). Germline CDR1 is KGHDR and CDR2 is SFDVKD. The CDR3 has 14 amino acids. Trimming took 9 bases from V and 3 from J, leaving 17 bases between them. Here the CDR3 reads CATPPRDADYEQYF. CDR3 coding DNA: TGTGCCACCCCCCCCCGGGACGCCGACTACGAGCAGTACTTC.

This clonotype occurred many times. This chain links TRBV11-3 with TRBJ2-1; D possibly corresponds to TRBD1 (6 bases). CDR1 and CDR2 from the germline V gene are SGHNT and YENEEA. The CDR3 is made up of 14 amino acids. The V gene lost 5 bases and the J gene lost 7 bases, with 15 bases spanning the gap. The CDR3: CASSPGRGWNEQFF. CDR3 DNA: TGTGCCAGCAGCCCAGGAAGGGGGTGGAATGAGCAGTTCTTC.

Concerning this clonotype itself: A much bigger clone sits one base away, suggesting this may be a read error. The gene calls are TRBV30 and TRBJ1-1, with TRBD1 matching 7 bases. The CDR3 loop spans 14 amino acids. The V gene's germline CDR1 is GTSNPN and CDR2 SVGIG (reference sequence). Unmatched junction bases numbered 7, after V lost 3 bases and J lost 3 bases. CDR3 coding DNA: TGTGCCTGGAGGGGACAGCTCCCGGACACTGAAGCTTTCTTT. This codes for CAWRGQLPDTEAFF. The full variable domain, rest sourced from reference TRBV30 and TRBJ1-1, is SQTIHQWPATLVQPVGSPLSLECTVEGTSNPNLYWYRQAAGRGLQLLFYSVGIGQISSEVPQNLSASRPQDRQFILSSKKLLLSDSGFYLCAWRGQLPDTEAFFGQGTRLTVV.

This clonotype was detected many times. The chain links TRBV28 to TRBJ1-2, with unresolved D. Germline values: CDR1 MDHEN, CDR2 SYDVKM. The CDR3 length is 12 residues. V shed 5 bases and J shed 1 base, with 5 bases lying between them. The DNA of the CDR3 is TGTGCCAGCAGTGCCATTAACTATGGCTACACCTTC. Translated, it gives CASSAINYGYTF.

A note on this clonotype: Possible read error: a much larger clone is one base away. The genes are TRBV29-1 and TRBJ2-3; TRBD2 aligns across 12 bases. The germline V gene has CDR1 SQVTM and CDR2 ANQGSEA. CDR3 length: 17 residues. CDR3 region: CSVESRTSGDFTGTQYF. The CDR3 DNA is TGCAGCGTTGAGAGCCGGACTAGCGGGGATTTCACAGGTACGCAGTATTTT.

Ten or more counts support this clonotype. The chain combines TRBV7-3 with TRBJ1-2; D is possibly TRBD1 (5 bases). V lost 4 bases to trimming and J lost 4 bases, with 10 bases between them. CDR1 and CDR2 (germline): SGHTA, FQGTGA. This CDR3 is built from 13 residues. The CDR3 region is CASSSGPGYGYTF. In DNA, the CDR3 is TGTGCCAGCAGCTCGGGACCGGGCTATGGCTACACCTTC.

The sample holds many counts of this clonotype. The V call is TRBV12-3 or TRBV12-4, the J call TRBJ2-1; 9 nucleotides agree with TRBD2. The CDR3 consists of 14 residues. Trimming removed 2 bases from V and 4 bases from J; junction bases left unmatched: 0. CDR3 amino acids: CASSLSGGYNEQFF. The DNA of the CDR3 is TGTGCCAGCAGTTTAAGCGGGGGGTACAATGAGCAGTTCTTC.

Many counts were recorded for this clonotype. This sequence joins TRBV6-1 and TRBJ2-1; D might be TRBD1 (5 bases). The CDR3 runs to 15 residues. Germline V gene sequence: CDR1 MNHNS, CDR2 SASEGT. V was shortened by 6 bases and J by 4 bases, with 16 bases between the two germline ends. The CDR3 is CASRPPRQLYNEQFF. In DNA, the CDR3 is TGTGCCAGCAGGCCCCCCAGACAGCTGTACAATGAGCAGTTCTTC.

This clonotype was found many times. The rearrangement joins TRBV6-1 to TRBJ1-2, with a possible D match to TRBD1 (5 bases). The CDR3 has 12 residues. The V gene's germline CDR1 is MNHNS and CDR2 SASEGT. Trimming left V 7 bases short and J 4 bases short, with 10 bases between. CDR3 bases: TGTGCCAGCACCCAGGGTTTCTATGGCTACACCTTC. Translation gives CASTQGFYGYTF.